The next 15 T cell receptor beta chains were all read from a single sample in a study of blood T cell repertoires in COVID-19. Some clones are missing from TCRdb's copy, which holds only in-frame ones; the method was immunoSEQ multiplex PCR. This table holds about 8,000 clones, about 91% found once. Material: peripheral blood. The origin of the receptors is a woman in her fifties or sixties with active COVID-19.

This sequence joins TRBV5-6 and TRBJ1-1; D unresolved. Germline values: CDR1 SGHDT, CDR2 YYEEEE. The germline V and J ends were trimmed by 4 bases and 1 base, with 11 bases remaining between them. The CDR3 length is 14 residues. The CDR3 DNA is TGTGCCAGCAGCCCTGCTATCTCGAACACTGAAGCTTTCTTT. It encodes CASSPAISNTEAFF.

J is TRBJ2-1 and V is TRBV11-2; 8 bases map to TRBD1. Germline CDR1 and CDR2: SGHAT and FQNNGV. V lost 5 bases, J lost 7 bases, and 7 bases stayed unmatched. The CDR3 covers 14 residues. DNA for the CDR3: TGTGCCAGCAGCCCCGGACAGGGCTGGAATGAGCAGTTCTTC. Residues: CASSPGQGWNEQFF.

This rearrangement joins TRBV6-5 to TRBJ2-2; 7 bases align to TRBD2. The J segment lost 7 bases and the V segment lost 7 bases, leaving 9 bases of the junction unmatched. The CDR3 extends over 14 amino acids. From germline, CDR1 is MNHEY and CDR2 SVGAGI. The CDR3: CASTGGRVGGELFF. The CDR3 nucleotides read TGTGCCAGCACCGGCGGGAGAGTCGGCGGGGAGCTGTTTTTT.

To note about this clone: This sample also contains other DNA sequences that code for the same CDR3. The rearrangement joins TRBV29-1 to TRBJ2-7; D may be TRBD2 (6 bases). Trimming took 5 bases from V and 5 from J, leaving 13 bases between them. The CDR3 runs to 12 residues. CDR1 and CDR2 from the germline V gene are SQVTM and ANQGSEA. The CDR3 loop reads CSVRQGGNEQYF. CDR3 sequence (DNA): TGCAGCGTTCGTCAGGGCGGGAACGAGCAGTACTTC.

The chain recombines TRBV25-1 with TRBJ2-1; 7 bases map to TRBD2. V was pared by 5 bases and J by 6 bases, with 7 bases of the junction left unmatched. CDR3 length: 14 residues. Germline loops: CDR1 MGHDK, CDR2 SYGVNS. CDR3 protein: CASSYAGAGNEQFF. In DNA form, the CDR3 reads TGTGCCAGCAGTTACGCGGGAGCTGGCAATGAGCAGTTCTTC. Looking up the rest from reference TRBV25-1 and TRBJ2-1 gives the full variable domain: EADIYQTPRYLVIGTGKKITLECSQTMGHDKMYWYQQDPGMELHLIHYSYGVNSTEKGDLSSESTVSRIRTEHFPLTLESARPSHTSQYLCASSYAGAGNEQFFGPGTRLTVL.

The chain uses TRBV5-1 and TRBJ2-3; possibly TRBD2 for D (5 bases). The V gene lost 5 bases and the J gene lost 2 bases, with 9 bases spanning the gap. The germline CDR1 and CDR2 sequences are SGHRS and YFSETQ. The CDR3 extends over 13 amino acids. The CDR3: CASRTRDTDTQYF. In DNA, the CDR3 is TGCGCCAGCAGAACCCGGGACACAGATACGCAGTATTTT.

V is TRBV4-1 and J is TRBJ2-5, with 10 nucleotides matching TRBD2. The junction had 2 bases not matched to a gene; V was cut back by 3 bases and J by 4 bases. Germline V gene lookup returns CDR1 MGHRA and CDR2 YSYEKL. This CDR3 has 14 residues. CDR3 sequence reads: CASSHIAGGETQYF. The CDR3 DNA is TGCGCCAGCAGCCATATAGCGGGAGGAGAGACCCAGTACTTC.

The gene calls are TRBV5-4 and TRBJ1-4, with 9 bases fitting TRBD1. This CDR3 is 16 amino acids long. Germline trimming cut 4 bases from V and 0 bases from J; bases unmatched to any gene: 4. Germline lookup yields CDR1 SGHNT and CDR2 YYREEE (reference sequence). CDR3 in amino acids: CASSQGQGTTNEKLFF. CDR3 DNA: TGTGCCAGCAGCCAGGGACAGGGAACAACTAATGAAAAACTGTTTTTT.

CDR3 protein: CASTHRDNQFF. DNA of the CDR3: TGTGCCAGCACCCACCGGGACAATCAGTTCTTC. J is TRBJ2-1 and V is TRBV11-3; D possibly corresponds to TRBD1 (6 bases). Trimming left V 7 bases short and J 13 bases short, with 14 bases between. From germline, CDR1 is SGHNT and CDR2 YENEEA. The CDR3 extends over 11 amino acids.

The CDR3 loop is CASSTSQGSNEKLFF. The DNA for the CDR3 is TGTGCCAGCTCAACTTCACAGGGAAGTAATGAAAAACTGTTTTTT. This chain joins TRBV18 and TRBJ1-4; TRBD1 might be the D (6 bases). The germline gives CDR1 KGHSH, CDR2 LQKENI. V was cut by 5 bases and J by 4 bases, with 14 bases left in between. CDR3 length: 15 amino acids.

This clone turned up a few times. This chain joins TRBV11-2 and TRBJ2-3, with a possible D match to TRBD2 (6 bases). Per germline, CDR1 SGHAT and CDR2 FQNNGV. The germline V and J ends were trimmed by 1 base and 2 bases, with 10 bases remaining between them. The CDR3 runs to 15 residues. The CDR3 reads CASSLGGTDTDTQYF. DNA for the CDR3: TGTGCCAGCAGCTTAGGTGGGACTGACACAGATACGCAGTATTTT.

This chain connects TRBV9 to TRBJ2-7, with 11 bases aligning to TRBD1. The CDR3 covers 14 residues. The ends lost 4 bases at V and 6 bases at J; junction bases unmatched: 6. The germline CDR1 and CDR2 sequences are SGDLS and YYNGEE. Here the CDR3 reads CASSSGGTGGEQYF. In nucleotides, the CDR3 is TGTGCCAGCAGCTCGGGAGGGACAGGGGGCGAGCAGTACTTC.

This clone was seen just once. The chain joins TRBV6-5 to TRBJ2-1; a weak D match, TRBD1 (6 bases). This CDR3 contains 15 residues. Trimming pared 2 bases from V and 2 bases from J, leaving 10 bases between. Germline assignment: CDR1 MNHEY and CDR2 SVGAGI. The CDR3 protein is CASSYGGSAYNEQFF. The DNA of the CDR3 is TGTGCCAGCAGTTACGGGGGCTCTGCCTACAATGAGCAGTTCTTC.

V is TRBV2 and J is TRBJ1-2; 7 bases match TRBD1. CDR1 SNHLY and CDR2 FYNNEI come from the germline V gene. The CDR3 is 14 residues long. J lost 4 bases, V lost 4 bases, and 6 bases had no gene match. The CDR3 reads CASSVTTGTYGYTF. DNA of the CDR3: TGTGCCAGCAGTGTCACGACAGGGACCTATGGCTACACCTTC.

The chain uses TRBV3-1 (or the pseudogene TRBV3-2) and TRBJ2-1, with TRBD1 matching 9 bases. V shed 7 bases, J shed 10 bases, and the junction held 5 bases outside the gene matches. This CDR3 comprises 12 residues. Germline V CDR1 and CDR2: LGHDT, YNNKEL (reference sequence). For the CDR3, the DNA is TGTGCCAGCAACAGGGGGCTTGAGGAGCAGTTCTTC. This encodes CASNRGLEEQFF.